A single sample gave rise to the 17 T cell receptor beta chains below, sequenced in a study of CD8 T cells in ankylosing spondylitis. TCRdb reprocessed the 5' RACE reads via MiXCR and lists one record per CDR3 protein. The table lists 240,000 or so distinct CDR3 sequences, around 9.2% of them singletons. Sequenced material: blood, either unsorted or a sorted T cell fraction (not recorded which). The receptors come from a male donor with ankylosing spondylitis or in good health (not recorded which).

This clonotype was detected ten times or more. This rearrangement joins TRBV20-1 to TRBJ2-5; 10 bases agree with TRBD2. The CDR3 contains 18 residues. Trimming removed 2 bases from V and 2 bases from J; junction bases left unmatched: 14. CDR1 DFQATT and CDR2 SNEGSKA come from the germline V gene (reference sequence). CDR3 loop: CSARPTQILAGRQETQYF. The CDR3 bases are TGCAGTGCTAGACCGACCCAAATACTAGCGGGGAGACAAGAGACCCAGTACTTC.

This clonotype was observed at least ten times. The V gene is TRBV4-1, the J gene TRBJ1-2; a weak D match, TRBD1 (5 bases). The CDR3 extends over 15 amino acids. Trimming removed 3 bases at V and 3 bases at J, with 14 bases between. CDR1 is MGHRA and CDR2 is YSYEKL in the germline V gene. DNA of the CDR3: TGCGCCAGCAGCCACGGCCTTCGAGGGGACTATGGCTACACCTTC. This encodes CASSHGLRGDYGYTF.

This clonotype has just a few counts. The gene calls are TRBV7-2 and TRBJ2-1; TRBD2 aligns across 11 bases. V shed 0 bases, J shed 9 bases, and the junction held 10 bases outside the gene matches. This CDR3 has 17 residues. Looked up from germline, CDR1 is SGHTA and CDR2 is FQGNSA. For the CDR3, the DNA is TGTGCCAGCAGCTTAGCACCTTCTACTAGCGGGAGTACTGAGCAGTTCTTC. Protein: CASSLAPSTSGSTEQFF.

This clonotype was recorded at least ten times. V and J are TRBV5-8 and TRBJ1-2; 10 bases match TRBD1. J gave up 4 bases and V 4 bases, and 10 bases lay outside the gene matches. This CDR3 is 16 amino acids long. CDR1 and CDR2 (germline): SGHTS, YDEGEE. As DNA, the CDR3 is TGTGCCAGCAGCACGGAGGGACAGGGGCTTAGCTATGGCTACACCTTC. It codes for CASSTEGQGLSYGYTF.

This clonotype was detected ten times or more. The CDR3 region has the DNA TGTGCCAGCAGTTTGTGGGAGGGCGGGAGTGAGACCCAGTACTTC. Protein product: CASSLWEGGSETQYF. V usage is TRBV12-3 or TRBV12-4 and J usage is TRBJ2-5, with 7 bases that match TRBD2. This CDR3 comprises 15 residues. With 3 bases clipped from V and 5 bases from J, the junction kept 9 bases outside the gene matches.

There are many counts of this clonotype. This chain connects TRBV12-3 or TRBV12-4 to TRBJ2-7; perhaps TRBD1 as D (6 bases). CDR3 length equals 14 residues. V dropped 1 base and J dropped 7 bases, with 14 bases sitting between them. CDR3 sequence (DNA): TGTGCCAGCAGTTTAGTTCGACAGGCCAGTGAGCAGTACTTC. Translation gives CASSLVRQASEQYF.

CDR3 DNA sequence: TGTGCCAGCAGACATACCTGGGGGTCTGGGGCCAACGTCCTGACTTTC. Its translation: CASRHTWGSGANVLTF. This chain links TRBV12-3 or TRBV12-4 with TRBJ2-6; D possibly uses TRBD1 or TRBD2 (5 bases each). The CDR3 runs to 16 residues. Trimming took 6 bases from V and 1 from J, leaving 13 bases between them.

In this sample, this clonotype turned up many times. The CDR3 loop is CASSYRQGVNTEAFF. The CDR3 coding sequence is TGTGCCAGCAGCTACCGTCAGGGGGTGAACACTGAAGCTTTCTTT. The chain carries TRBV6-2 or TRBV6-3 and TRBJ1-1; 7 bases match TRBD1. The CDR3 has 15 residues. J gave up 0 bases and V 6 bases, and 7 bases lay outside the gene matches. CDR1 is MNHEY and CDR2 is SVGEGT in the germline V gene.

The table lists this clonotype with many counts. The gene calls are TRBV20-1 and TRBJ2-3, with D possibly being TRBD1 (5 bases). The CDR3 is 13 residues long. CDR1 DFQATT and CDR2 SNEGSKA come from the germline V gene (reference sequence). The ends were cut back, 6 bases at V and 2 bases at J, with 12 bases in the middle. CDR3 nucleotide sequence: TGCAGTGCCAGGACACCTGCCACAGATACGCAGTATTTT. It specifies CSARTPATDTQYF.

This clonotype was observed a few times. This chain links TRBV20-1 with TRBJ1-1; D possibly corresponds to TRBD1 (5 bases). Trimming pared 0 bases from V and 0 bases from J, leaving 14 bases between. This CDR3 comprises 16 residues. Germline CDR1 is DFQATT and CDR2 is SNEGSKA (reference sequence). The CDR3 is CSARDIDSPMNTEAFF. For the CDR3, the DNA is TGCAGTGCTAGAGATATCGACAGCCCGATGAACACTGAAGCTTTCTTT.

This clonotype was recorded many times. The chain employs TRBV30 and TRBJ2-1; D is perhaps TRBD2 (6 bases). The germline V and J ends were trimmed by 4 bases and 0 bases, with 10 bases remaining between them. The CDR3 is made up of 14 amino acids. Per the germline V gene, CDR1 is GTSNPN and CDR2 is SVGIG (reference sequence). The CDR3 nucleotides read TGTGCCTGGAACGACGGGAGCTCCTACAATGAGCAGTTCTTC. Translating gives CAWNDGSSYNEQFF.

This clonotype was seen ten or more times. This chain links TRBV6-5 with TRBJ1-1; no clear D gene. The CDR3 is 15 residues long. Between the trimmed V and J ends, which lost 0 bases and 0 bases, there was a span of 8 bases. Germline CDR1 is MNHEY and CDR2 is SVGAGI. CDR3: CASSYSRGVNTEAFF. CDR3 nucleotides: TGTGCCAGCAGTTACTCGAGAGGTGTGAACACTGAAGCTTTCTTT.

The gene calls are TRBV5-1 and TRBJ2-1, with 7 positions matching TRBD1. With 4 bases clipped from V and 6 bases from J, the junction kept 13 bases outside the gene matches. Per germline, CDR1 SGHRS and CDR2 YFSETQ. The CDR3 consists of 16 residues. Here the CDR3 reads CASSTEGARQSNEQFF. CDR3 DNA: TGCGCCAGCAGCACCGAGGGGGCGCGCCAGTCCAATGAGCAGTTCTTC.

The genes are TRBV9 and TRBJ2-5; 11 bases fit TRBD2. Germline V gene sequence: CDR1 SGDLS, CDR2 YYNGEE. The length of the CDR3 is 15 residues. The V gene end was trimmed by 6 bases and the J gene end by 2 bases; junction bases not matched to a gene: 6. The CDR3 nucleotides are TGTGCCAGCAAACCGGGACTAGCGGCTCAAGAGACCCAGTACTTC. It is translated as CASKPGLAAQETQYF.

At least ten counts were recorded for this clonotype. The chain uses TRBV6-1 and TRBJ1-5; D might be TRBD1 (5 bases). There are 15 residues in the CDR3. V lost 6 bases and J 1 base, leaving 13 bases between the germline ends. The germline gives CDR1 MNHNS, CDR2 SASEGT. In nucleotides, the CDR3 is TGTGCCAGCAGAGAGGTACAGGTGAGCAATCAGCCCCAGCATTTT. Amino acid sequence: CASREVQVSNQPQHF.

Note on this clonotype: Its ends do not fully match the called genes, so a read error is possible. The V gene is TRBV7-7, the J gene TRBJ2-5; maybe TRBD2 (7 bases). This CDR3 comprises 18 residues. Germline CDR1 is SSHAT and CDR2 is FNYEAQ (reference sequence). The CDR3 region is CASSLFMAGATGQETQYF. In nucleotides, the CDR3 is TGTGCTAGCAGCCTCTTCATGGCGGGAGCAACAGGGCAAGAGACCCAGTACTTC.

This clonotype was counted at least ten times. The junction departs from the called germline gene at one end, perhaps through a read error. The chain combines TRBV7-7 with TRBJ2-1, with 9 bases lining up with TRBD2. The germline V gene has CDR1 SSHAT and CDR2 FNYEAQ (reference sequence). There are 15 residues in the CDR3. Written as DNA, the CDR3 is TGTGCTAGCAGCCTCACAGCGGGGGGCGGAAATGAGCAGTTCTTC. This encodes CASSLTAGGGNEQFF.